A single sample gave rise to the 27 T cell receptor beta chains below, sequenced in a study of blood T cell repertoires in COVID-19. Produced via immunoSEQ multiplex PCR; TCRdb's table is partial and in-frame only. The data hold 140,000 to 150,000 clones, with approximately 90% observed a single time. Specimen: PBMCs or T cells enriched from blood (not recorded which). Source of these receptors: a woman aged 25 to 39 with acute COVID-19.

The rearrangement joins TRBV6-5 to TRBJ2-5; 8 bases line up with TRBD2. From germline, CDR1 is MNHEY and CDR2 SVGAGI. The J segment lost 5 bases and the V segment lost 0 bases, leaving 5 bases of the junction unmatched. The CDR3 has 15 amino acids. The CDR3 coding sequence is TGTGCCAGCAGTTACTCGTCGCTAGCGGGCGAGACCCAGTACTTC. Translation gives CASSYSSLAGETQYF.

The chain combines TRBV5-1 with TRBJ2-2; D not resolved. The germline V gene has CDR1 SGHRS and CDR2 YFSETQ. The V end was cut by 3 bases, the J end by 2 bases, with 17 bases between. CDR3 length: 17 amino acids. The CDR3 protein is CASSYGGSKINTGELFF. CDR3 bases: TGCGCCAGCAGCTATGGCGGCAGTAAGATAAACACCGGGGAGCTGTTTTTT.

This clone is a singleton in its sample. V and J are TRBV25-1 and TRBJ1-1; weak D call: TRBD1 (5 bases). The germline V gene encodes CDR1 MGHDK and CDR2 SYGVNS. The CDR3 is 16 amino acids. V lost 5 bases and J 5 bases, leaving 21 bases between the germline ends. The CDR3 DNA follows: TGTGCCAGCAGTAAAGGAGGGCGGGGGAGGGGAACTGAAGCTTTCTTT. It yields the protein CASSKGGRGRGTEAFF.

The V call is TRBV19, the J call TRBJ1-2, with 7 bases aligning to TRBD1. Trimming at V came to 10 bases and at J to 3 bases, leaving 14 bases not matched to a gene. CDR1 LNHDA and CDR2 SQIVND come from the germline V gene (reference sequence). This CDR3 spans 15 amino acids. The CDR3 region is CATRPSGRGYYGYTF. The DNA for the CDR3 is TGTGCCACCCGGCCGTCGGGCAGGGGGTACTATGGCTACACCTTC.

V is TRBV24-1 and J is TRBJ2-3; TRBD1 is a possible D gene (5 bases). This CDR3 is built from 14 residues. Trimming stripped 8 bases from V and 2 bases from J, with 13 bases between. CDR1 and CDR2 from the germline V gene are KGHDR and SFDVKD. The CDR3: CATKSAGNTDTQYF. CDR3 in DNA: TGTGCCACCAAGTCTGCAGGGAACACAGATACGCAGTATTTT.

The CDR3 sequence: CASSPRGQSTDTQYF. The CDR3 bases are TGTGCCAGCAGCCCCAGGGGCCAAAGCACAGATACGCAGTATTTT. V gene TRBV3-1 (or the pseudogene TRBV3-2) combines with J gene TRBJ2-3, with D perhaps matching TRBD1 (6 bases). Germline V lookup: CDR1 LGHDT, CDR2 YNNKEL (reference sequence). Trimming stripped 4 bases from V and 0 bases from J, with 11 bases between. The CDR3 contains 15 residues.

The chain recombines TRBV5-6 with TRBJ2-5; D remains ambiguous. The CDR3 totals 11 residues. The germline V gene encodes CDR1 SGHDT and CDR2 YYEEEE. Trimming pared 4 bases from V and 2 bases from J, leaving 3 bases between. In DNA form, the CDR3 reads TGTGCCAGCAGCATACAAGAGACCCAGTACTTC. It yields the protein CASSIQETQYF. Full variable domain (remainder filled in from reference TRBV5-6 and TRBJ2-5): DAGVTQSPTHLIKTRGQQVTLRCSPKSGHDTVSWYQQALGQGPQFIFQYYEEEERQRGNFPDRFSGHQFPNYSSELNVNALLLGDSALYLCASSIQETQYFGPGTRLLVL.

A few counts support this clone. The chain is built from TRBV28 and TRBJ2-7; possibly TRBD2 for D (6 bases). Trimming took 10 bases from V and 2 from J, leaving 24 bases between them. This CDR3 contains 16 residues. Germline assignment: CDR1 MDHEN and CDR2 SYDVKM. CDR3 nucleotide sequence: TGTGCCACCCAAAGTTGGGGAACCGGGACTCCCTACGAGCAGTACTTC. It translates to CATQSWGTGTPYEQYF.

In DNA, the CDR3 is TGCGCCAGCAGCCAAGATAGCCGCCCTGGGGCCAACGTCCTGACTTTC. It codes for CASSQDSRPGANVLTF. The chain is built from TRBV4-3 and TRBJ2-6; D ambiguous. V lost 0 bases and J lost 2, with 8 bases in between. The CDR3 covers 16 residues. Looked up from germline, CDR1 is LGHNA and CDR2 is YSLEER.

The CDR3 DNA sequence: TGTGCCAGCAGTTTACTTGACACTGAAGCTTTCTTT. Its translation is CASSLLDTEAFF. The genes are TRBV28 and TRBJ1-1; no definite D call. Germline CDR1 MDHEN, CDR2 SYDVKM. The CDR3 contains 12 residues. V shed 2 bases and J shed 3 bases, with 4 bases lying between them.

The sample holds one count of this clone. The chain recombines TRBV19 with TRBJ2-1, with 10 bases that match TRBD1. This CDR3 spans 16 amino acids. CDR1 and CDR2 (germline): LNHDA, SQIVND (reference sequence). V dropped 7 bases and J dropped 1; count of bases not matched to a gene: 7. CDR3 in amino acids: CASKETGGSSYNEQFF. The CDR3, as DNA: TGTGCCAGTAAAGAGACAGGGGGCAGTTCCTACAATGAGCAGTTCTTC.

CDR3 sequence (DNA): TGCGCCAGCAGGGGGGAGGGGCCGAACACCGGGGAGCTGTTTTTT. Its translation is CASRGEGPNTGELFF. This chain uses TRBV10-2 with TRBJ2-2, with 7 bases lining up with TRBD2. The CDR3 totals 15 residues. J lost 0 bases, V lost 6 bases, and 4 bases had no gene match. Germline V lookup: CDR1 WSHSY, CDR2 SAAADI.

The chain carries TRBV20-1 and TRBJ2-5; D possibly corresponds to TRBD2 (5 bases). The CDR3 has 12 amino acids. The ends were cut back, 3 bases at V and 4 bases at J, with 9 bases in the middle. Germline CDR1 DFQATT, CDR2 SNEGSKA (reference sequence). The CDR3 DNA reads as TGCAGTGCTAGTCGGGGTGGAGAGACCCAGTACTTC. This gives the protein CSASRGGETQYF.

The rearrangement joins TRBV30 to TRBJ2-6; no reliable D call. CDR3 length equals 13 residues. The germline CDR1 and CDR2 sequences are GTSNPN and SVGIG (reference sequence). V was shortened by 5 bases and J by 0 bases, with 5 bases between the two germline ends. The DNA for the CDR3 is TGTGCCTGGGCCTTCTCTGGGGCCAACGTCCTGACTTTC. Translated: CAWAFSGANVLTF. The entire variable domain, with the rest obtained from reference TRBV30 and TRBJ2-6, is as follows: SQTIHQWPATLVQPVGSPLSLECTVEGTSNPNLYWYRQAAGRGLQLLFYSVGIGQISSEVPQNLSASRPQDRQFILSSKKLLLSDSGFYLCAWAFSGANVLTFGAGSRLTVL.

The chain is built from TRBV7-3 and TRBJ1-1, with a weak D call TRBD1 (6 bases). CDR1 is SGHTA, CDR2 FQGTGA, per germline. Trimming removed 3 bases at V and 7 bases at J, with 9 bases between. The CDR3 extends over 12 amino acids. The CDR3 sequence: CASSFRGGEAFF. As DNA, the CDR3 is TGTGCCAGCAGCTTTCGAGGGGGTGAAGCTTTCTTT.

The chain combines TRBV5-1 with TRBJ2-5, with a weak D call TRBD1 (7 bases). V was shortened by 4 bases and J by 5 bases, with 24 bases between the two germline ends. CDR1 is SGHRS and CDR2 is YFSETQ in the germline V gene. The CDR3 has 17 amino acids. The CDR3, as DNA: TGCGCCAGCAGCGGGGGACAGTTTGCGGGATATGGCGAGACCCAGTACTTC. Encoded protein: CASSGGQFAGYGETQYF.

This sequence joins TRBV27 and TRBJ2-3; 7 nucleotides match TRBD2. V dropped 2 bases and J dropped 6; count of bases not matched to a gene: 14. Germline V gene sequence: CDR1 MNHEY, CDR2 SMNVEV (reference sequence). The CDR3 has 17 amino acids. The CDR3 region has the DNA TGTGCCAGCAGTTTAAGGTTTTCGGGGGGAATTCCCGATACGCAGTATTTT. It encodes CASSLRFSGGIPDTQYF.

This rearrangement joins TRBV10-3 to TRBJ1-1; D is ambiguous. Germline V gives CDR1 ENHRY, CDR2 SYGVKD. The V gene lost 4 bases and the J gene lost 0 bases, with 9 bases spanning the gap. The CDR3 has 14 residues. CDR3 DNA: TGTGCCATCAGTGCTCCGTACTTGAACACTGAAGCTTTCTTT. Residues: CAISAPYLNTEAFF.

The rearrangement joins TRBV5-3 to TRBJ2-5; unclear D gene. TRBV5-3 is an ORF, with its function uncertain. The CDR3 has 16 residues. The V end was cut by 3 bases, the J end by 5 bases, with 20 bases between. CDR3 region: CARSSRKVPASETQYF. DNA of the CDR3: TGTGCCAGAAGCTCCCGGAAGGTTCCAGCGAGCGAGACCCAGTACTTC.

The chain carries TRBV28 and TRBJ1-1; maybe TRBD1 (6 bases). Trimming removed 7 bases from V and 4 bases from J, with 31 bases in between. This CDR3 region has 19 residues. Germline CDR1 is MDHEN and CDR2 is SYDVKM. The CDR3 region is CASTMPLPLDRTDRTEAFF. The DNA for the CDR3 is TGTGCCAGCACCATGCCCCTTCCCCTTGACAGGACGGATCGCACTGAAGCTTTCTTT.

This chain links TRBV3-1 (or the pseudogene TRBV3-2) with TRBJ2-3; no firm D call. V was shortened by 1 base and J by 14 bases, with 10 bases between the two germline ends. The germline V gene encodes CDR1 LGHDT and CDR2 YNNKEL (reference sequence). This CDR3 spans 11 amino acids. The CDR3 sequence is CASSQGSPRYF. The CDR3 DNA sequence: TGTGCCAGCAGCCAAGGGAGTCCCCGGTATTTT.

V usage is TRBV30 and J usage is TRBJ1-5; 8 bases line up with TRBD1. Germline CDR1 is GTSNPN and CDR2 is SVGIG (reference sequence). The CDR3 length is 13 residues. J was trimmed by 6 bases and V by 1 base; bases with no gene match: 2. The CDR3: CAWSADRGQPQHF. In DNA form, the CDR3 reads TGTGCCTGGAGTGCCGACAGGGGTCAGCCCCAGCATTTT.

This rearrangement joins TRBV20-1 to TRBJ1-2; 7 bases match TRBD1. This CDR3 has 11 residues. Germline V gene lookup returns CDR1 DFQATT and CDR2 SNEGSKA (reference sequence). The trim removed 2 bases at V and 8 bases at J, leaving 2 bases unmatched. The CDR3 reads CSARTGAGYTF. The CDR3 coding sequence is TGCAGTGCTAGAACAGGGGCGGGCTACACCTTC.

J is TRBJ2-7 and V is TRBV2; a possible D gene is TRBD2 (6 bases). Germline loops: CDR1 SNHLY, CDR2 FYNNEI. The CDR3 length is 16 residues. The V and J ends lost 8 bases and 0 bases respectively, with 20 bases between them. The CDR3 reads CASLDPGVLSSYEQYF. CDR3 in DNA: TGTGCCAGCCTAGACCCGGGAGTGCTAAGCTCCTACGAGCAGTACTTC.

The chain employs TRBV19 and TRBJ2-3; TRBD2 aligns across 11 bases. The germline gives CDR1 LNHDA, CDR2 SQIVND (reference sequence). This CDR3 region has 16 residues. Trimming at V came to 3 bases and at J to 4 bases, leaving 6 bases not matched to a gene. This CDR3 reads CASSIIAGGPSDTQYF. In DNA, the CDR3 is TGTGCCAGTAGTATTATAGCGGGAGGGCCCTCAGATACGCAGTATTTT.

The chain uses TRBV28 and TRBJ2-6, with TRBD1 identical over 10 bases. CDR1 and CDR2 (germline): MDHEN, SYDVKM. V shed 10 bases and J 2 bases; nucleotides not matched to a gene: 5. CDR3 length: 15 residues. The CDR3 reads CATGGQGAGANVLTF. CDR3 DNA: TGTGCCACCGGTGGACAGGGGGCTGGGGCCAACGTCCTGACTTTC.

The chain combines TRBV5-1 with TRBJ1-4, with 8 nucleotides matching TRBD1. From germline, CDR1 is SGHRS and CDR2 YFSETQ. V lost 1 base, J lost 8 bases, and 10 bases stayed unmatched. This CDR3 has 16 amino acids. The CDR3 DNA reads TGCGCCAGCAGCTTGAGTTTGGGACAGGTGGGGGAAAAACTGTTTTTT. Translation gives CASSLSLGQVGEKLFF.